This T cell receptor (beta chain) was profiled in a study of PD-L1 blockade in urothelial cancer (TCRdb year 2017). Regarding the research as a whole: Every patient began therapy in the mid-2010s and was given atezolizumab 1,200 mg intravenously every 3 weeks. Patients had an ECOG performance status of 0 or 1 and had received between 0 and 3 prior chemotherapy regimens. Blood samples were analyzed at two time points: 3 weeks after treatment start (second dose) and 6 weeks after treatment start. About 85% of the roughly 30 patients were males with bladder-origin urothelial cancer, and about 60% of the 29 reported a prior smoking history. Pretreatment blood TCR-seq was available for around 29 patients, at least one posttreatment blood collection was obtained for about 25 patients, and tumor TCR-seq was available for about 25 patients. In the same patients who had TCR sequencing, pretreatment tumors also underwent whole exome sequencing and RNA sequencing. Progression-free survival longer than 6 months counted as durable clinical benefit, and TCR features were additionally tested against both progression-free and overall survival. Durable clinical benefit was achieved by nine patients but not by the remaining 20. Pretreatment tumor samples and matched peripheral blood, collected serially before and after atezolizumab treatment, underwent TCR sequencing. The study was an exploratory multi-omic analysis of somatic, immune and clinical correlates of response to PD-L1 blockade with atezolizumab in urothelial cancer. Blood samples gave median yields of around 150,000 T cells and approximately 80,000 unique TCRs, along with a median clonality of approximately 0.084. Points the paper makes about the study in general: At 3 weeks after the start of treatment, tumor-associated TCR clones in peripheral blood had expanded more in patients with durable benefit (n ≈ 22, p = 0.022). Because the sample size was small (n ≈ 30) and many exploratory analyses were performed, the results are intended to be hypothesis-generating. Improved progression-free and overall survival was found to be associated with pretreatment peripheral blood TCR clonality below the median.

Each PCR received spiked-in synthetic TCR analog templates so that absolute template abundance could be estimated from read counts. Using the immunoSEQ assay, TCRbeta CDR3 regions were amplified from genomic DNA with bias-controlled V and J gene primers. Sequencing of rearranged TCRbeta segments was performed at approximately 20X coverage. The study's processing was this. Sequencing errors were corrected by clustering, and CDR3s were annotated against IMGT so that V, D and J genes could be assigned. Downstream analyses used only productive TCRbeta rearrangements, leaving out any out-of-frame or stop-codon sequences. To compute clonality, Shannon entropy was normalized by the log of the number of unique productive sequences and then subtracted from one. Fisher's exact test with Benjamini-Hochberg correction, using a cutoff of adjusted p below 0.01, was how clones that differed between time points or between blood and tumor were identified. Sourced from immuneACCESS, this table was stored by TCRdb with only in-frame sequences that have V and J called. A share of the clones is absent; for the studies checked, an unresolved V gene accounts for under half, and the remainder has no known explanation. That table supplies the V and J calls and clone size; D and trimming were determined from the DNA. The sample records tens of thousands of clones, 82% of which are singletons. The ten biggest clones cover about 7% of the sample.

The time point label for this specimen denotes: pretreatment peripheral blood. The cohort comprised 25 to 35 patients with locally advanced or metastatic urothelial carcinoma treated at Memorial Sloan Kettering on a trial protocol. Peripheral blood mononuclear cells were collected pretreatment and during treatment, at between 1 and 8 total time points per patient. The Qiagen DNeasy Blood extraction kit was used to purify genomic DNA from total PBMCs and tumor samples. Collected pretreatment and during treatment, PBMCs were isolated and stored as previously described. Counted from cysteine to phenylalanine, this CDR3 has 15 amino acids. This entry keeps only the CDR3 DNA: 45 bases, framed from base 1. The germline V gene provides CDR1 SNHLY and CDR2 FYNNEI. V is clipped by 7 bases and J by 3 bases, and the sequence between their germline boundaries is 18 bases long. Remarks on this clone: Its antigen is unknown. There are no base qualities to consult, and no much larger clone falls within one base.

The receptor was derived from a man between 60 and 70 years old with urothelial cancer. This specimen was PBMCs, taken around atezolizumab (anti-PD-L1) treatment. The V and J segments used are TRBV2 and TRBJ1-2; TRBD1 is a possible D gene, resting on 5 matching bases. The CDR3 has the sequence CASTLRTGGDYGYTF. At the DNA level, the sequence is TGTGCCAGCACCTTAAGGACGGGGGGGGACTATGGCTACACCTTC.